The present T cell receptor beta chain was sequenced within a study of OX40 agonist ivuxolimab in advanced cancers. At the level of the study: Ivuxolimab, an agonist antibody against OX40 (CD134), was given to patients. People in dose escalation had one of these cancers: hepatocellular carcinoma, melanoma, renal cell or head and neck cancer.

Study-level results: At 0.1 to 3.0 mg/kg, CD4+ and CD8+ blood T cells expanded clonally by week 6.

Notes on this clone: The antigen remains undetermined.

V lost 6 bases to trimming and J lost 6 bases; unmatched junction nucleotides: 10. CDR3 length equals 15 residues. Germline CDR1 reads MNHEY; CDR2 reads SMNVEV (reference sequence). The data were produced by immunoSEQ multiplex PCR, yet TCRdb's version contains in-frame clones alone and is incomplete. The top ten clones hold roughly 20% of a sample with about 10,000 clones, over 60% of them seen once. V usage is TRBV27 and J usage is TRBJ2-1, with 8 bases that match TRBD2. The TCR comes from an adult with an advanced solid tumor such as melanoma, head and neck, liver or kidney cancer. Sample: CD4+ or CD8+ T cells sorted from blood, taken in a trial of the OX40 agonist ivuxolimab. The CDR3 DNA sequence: TGTGCCAGCAGCCCCCAACGGGGGGGGAGCAATGAGCAGTTCTTC. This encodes CASSPQRGGSNEQFF.